The T cell receptor beta chain described here comes from a study of blood T cell repertoires in COVID-19. Study-wide background: Sites in the United States, Italy and Spain provided acute and convalescent COVID-19 samples. From T cells, B-cell-depleted T cells, or PBMCs came the material, which was cDNA or gDNA.

In the original processing: Reference gene primer amplification yielded estimated nucleated cell counts. The protocol was immunoSEQ multiplex PCR, while the TCRdb copy is restricted to in-frame clones and leaves out a portion. The DNA was the basis for D and trimming; V, J and clone size are from that table. Here the sample spans 100,000 or so clones, 85% being singletons. Sequencing was done on a sample of peripheral blood. This TCR was recovered from a man in his fifties or sixties with acute or convalescent COVID-19.

The CDR3 DNA reads as TGTGCCAGCTCATCATACAGCGGTTCTGACGTGAACACTGAAGCTTTCTTT. It specifies CASSSYSGSDVNTEAFF. V and J are TRBV18 and TRBJ1-1, with D unresolved. In germline, CDR1 is KGHSH, CDR2 LQKENI. Trimming left V 5 bases short and J 0 bases short, with 19 bases between. The CDR3 runs 17 residues.